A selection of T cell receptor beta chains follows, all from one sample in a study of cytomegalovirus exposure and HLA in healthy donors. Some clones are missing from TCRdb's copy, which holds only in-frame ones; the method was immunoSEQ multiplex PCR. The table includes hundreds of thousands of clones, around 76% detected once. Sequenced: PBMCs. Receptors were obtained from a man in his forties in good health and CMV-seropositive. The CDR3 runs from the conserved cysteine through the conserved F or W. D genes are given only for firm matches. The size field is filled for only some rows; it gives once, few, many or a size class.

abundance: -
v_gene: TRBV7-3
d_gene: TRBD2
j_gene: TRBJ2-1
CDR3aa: CASSSPPGLAGDNEQFF
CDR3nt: TGTGCCAGCAGCTCTCCTCCGGGACTAGCGGGAGACAATGAGCAGTTCTTC

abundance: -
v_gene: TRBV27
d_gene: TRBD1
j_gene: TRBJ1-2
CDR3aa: CASTNSPGTGYVTLDGYTF
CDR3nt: TGTGCCAGCACCAATAGCCCAGGGACAGGGTACGTGACTCTAGATGGCTACACCTTC

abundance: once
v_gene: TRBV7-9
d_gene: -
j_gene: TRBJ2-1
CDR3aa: CASSSRGEYNEQFF
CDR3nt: TGTGCCAGCAGCTCCAGGGGGGAATACAATGAGCAGTTCTTC

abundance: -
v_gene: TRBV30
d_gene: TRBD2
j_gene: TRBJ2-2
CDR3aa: CAWGLSFGLAANTGELFF
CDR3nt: TGTGCCTGGGGACTCTCCTTTGGACTAGCAGCGAACACCGGGGAGCTGTTTTTT

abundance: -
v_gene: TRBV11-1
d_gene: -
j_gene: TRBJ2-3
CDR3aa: CASTLSSDFTDTQYF
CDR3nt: TGTGCCAGCACCCTGAGTAGCGATTTCACAGATACGCAGTATTTT

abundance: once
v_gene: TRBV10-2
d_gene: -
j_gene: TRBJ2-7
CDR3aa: CASRDTGTPSYEQYF
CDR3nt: TGCGCCAGCAGGGATACCGGGACACCCTCCTACGAGCAGTACTTC

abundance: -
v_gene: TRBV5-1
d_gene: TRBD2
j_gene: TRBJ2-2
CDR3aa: CASSISGGNTGELFF
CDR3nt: TGCGCCAGCAGCATTAGCGGGGGGAACACCGGGGAGCTGTTTTTT

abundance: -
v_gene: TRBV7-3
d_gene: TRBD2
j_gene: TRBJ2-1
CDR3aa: CASSLGGRVDNEQFF
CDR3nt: TGTGCCAGCAGCTTGGGCGGGAGGGTGGACAATGAGCAGTTCTTC

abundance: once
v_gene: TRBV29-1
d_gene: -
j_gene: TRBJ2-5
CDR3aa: CSVIRQETQYF
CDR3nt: TGCAGCGTGATCAGACAGGAGACCCAGTACTTC

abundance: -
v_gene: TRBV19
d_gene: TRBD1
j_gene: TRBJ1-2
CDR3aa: CASRRTGDYGYTF
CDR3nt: TGTGCCAGTAGACGGACAGGGGACTATGGCTACACCTTC

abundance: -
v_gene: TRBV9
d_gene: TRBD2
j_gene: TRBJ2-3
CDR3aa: CASSGLAGTSTDTQYF
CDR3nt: TGTGCCAGCAGCGGACTAGCGGGAACTAGCACAGATACGCAGTATTTT

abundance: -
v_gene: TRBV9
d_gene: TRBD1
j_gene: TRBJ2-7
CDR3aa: CASSVGQGAYEQYF
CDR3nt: TGTGCCAGCAGCGTGGGGCAGGGGGCCTACGAGCAGTACTTC

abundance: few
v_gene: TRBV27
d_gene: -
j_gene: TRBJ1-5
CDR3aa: CASSPSGFNQPQHF
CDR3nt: TGTGCCAGCAGTCCCTCAGGGTTCAATCAGCCCCAGCATTTT

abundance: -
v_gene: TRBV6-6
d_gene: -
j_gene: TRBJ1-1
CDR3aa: CASSYPSTNTEAFF
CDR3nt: TGTGCCAGCAGTTACCCAAGTACAAACACTGAAGCTTTCTTT

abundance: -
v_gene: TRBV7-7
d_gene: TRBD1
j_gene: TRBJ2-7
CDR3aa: CASSLDREDEQYF
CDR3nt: TGTGCTAGCAGCTTAGACAGGGAAGACGAGCAGTACTTC

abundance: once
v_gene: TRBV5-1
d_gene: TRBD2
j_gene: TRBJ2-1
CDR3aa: CASSSTGTSFYEQFF
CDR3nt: TGCGCCAGCAGCTCAACCGGGACTAGTTTCTATGAGCAGTTCTTC

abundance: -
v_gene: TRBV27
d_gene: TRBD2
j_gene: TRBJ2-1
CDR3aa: CASSFIRQLAGEGLQFF
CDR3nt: TGTGCCAGCAGTTTCATCCGCCAACTAGCGGGAGAAGGGTTGCAGTTCTTC

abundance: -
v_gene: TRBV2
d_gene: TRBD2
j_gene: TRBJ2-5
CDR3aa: CASSERRGGRETQYF
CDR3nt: TGTGCCAGCAGTGAACGACGGGGGGGAAGGGAGACCCAGTACTTC

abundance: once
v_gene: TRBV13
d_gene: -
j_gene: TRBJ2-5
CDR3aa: CASSVLTGMETQYF
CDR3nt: TGTGCCAGCAGCGTCTTGACGGGGATGGAGACCCAGTACTTC

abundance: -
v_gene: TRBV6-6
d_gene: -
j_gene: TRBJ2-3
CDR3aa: CASVPSRATDTQYF
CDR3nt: TGTGCCAGCGTCCCGAGCAGGGCCACAGATACGCAGTATTTT

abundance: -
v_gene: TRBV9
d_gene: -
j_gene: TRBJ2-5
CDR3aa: CASSPGRGETQYF
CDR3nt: TGTGCCAGCAGCCCCGGCAGGGGTGAGACCCAGTACTTC

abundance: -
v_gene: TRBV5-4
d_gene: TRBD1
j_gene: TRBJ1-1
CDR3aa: CASSPAGGPDAFF
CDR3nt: TGTGCCAGCAGTCCTGCAGGGGGCCCAGATGCTTTCTTT

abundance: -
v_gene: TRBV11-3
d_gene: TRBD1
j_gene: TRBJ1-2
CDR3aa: CASSLAAGGTYGYTF
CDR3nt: TGTGCCAGCAGCTTGGCGGCAGGGGGCACTTATGGCTACACCTTC

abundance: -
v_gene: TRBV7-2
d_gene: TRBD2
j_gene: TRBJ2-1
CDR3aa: CASSAFGGGNEQFF
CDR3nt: TGTGCCAGCAGCGCCTTCGGCGGGGGAAATGAGCAGTTCTTC

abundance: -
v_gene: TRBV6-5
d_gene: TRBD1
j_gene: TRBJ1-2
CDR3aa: CASSYDRGLGFYGYTF
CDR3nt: TGTGCCAGCAGTTACGACAGGGGGCTGGGGTTCTATGGCTACACCTTC

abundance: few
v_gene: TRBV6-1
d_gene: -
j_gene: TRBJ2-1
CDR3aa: CASSEKRHKSSYNEQFF
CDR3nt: TGTGCCAGCAGTGAAAAACGACACAAGAGCTCCTACAATGAGCAGTTCTTC

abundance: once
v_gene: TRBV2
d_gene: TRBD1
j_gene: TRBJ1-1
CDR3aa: CASSRSTTGHSEAFF
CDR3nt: TGTGCCAGCAGCCGCTCAACGACAGGGCACTCTGAAGCTTTCTTT

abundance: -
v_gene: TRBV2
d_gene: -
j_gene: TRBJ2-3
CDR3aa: CASKERAFGDTQYF
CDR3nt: TGTGCCAGCAAGGAGAGGGCCTTTGGAGATACGCAGTATTTT

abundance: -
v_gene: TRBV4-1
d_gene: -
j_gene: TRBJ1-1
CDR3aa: CASSLGGNTEAFF
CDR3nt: TGCGCCAGCAGCCTGGGGGGGAACACTGAAGCTTTCTTT

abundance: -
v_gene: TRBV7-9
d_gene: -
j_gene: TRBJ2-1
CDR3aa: CASSPGGVENEQFF
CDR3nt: TGTGCCAGCAGCCCCGGGGGAGTGGAAAATGAGCAGTTCTTC

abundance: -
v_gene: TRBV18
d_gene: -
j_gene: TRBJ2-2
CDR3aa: CASSPGGGVGELFF
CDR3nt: TGTGCCAGCTCACCAGGCGGAGGGGTCGGGGAGCTGTTTTTT

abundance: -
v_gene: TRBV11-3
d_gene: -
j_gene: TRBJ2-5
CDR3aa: CASSLDSGGQETQYF
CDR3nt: TGTGCCAGCAGCTTAGATAGCGGAGGCCAAGAGACCCAGTACTTC

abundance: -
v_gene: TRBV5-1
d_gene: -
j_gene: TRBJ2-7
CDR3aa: CASSFETGLYEQYF
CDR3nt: TGCGCCAGCAGCTTTGAGACAGGACTCTACGAGCAGTACTTC

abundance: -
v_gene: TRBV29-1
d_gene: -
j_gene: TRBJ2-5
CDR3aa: CSLAAEYQETQYF
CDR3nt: TGCAGCCTGGCTGCGGAGTACCAAGAGACCCAGTACTTC

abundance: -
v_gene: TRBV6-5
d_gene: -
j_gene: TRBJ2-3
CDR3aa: CATRTGSWPDTQYF
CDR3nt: TGTGCCACCAGGACGGGGAGCTGGCCAGATACGCAGTATTTT

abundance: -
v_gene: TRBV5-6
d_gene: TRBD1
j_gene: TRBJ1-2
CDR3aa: CASRQGGRGPVGYTF
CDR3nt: TGTGCCAGCAGACAGGGGGGCAGGGGGCCGGTTGGCTACACCTTC

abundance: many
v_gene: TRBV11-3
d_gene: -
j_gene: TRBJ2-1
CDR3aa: CASSEGPSSYNEQFF
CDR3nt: TGTGCCAGCAGCGAGGGCCCGAGCTCCTACAATGAGCAGTTCTTC